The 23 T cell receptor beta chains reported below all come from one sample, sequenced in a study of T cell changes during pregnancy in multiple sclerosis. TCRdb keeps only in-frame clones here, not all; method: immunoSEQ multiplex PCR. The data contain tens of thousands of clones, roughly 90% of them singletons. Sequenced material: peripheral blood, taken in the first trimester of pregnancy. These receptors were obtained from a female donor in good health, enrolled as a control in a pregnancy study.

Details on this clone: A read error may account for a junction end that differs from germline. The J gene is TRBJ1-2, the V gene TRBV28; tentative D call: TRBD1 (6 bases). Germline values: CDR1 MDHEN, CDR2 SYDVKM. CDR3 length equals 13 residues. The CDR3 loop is CVSRQANNYGYTF. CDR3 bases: TGTGTCAGCAGACAGGCAAATAACTATGGCTACACCTTC.

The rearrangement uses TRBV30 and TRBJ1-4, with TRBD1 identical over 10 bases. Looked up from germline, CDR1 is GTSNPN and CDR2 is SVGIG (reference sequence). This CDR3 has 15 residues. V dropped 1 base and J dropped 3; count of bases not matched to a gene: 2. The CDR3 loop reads CAWSGQGAANEKLFF. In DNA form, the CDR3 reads TGTGCCTGGAGTGGACAGGGGGCGGCTAATGAAAAACTGTTTTTT.

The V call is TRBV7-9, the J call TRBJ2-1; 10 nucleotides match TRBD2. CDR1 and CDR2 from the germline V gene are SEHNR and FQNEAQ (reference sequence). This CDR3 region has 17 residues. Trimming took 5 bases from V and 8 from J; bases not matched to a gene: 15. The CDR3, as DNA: TGTGCCAGCAGCCCCAAGGGTCGACTAGCGGGTTTGGATGAGCAGTTCTTC. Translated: CASSPKGRLAGLDEQFF.

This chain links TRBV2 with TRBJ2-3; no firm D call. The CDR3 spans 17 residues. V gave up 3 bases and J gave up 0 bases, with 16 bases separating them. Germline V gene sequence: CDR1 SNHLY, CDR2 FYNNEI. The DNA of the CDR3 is TGTGCCAGCAGTGAGGCCCAGCGACCTACTAGCACAGATACGCAGTATTTT. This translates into CASSEAQRPTSTDTQYF. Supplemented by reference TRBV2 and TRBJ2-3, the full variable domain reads EPEVTQTPSHQVTQMGQEVILRCVPISNHLYFYWYRQILGQKVEFLVSFYNNEISEKSEIFDDQFSVERPDGSNFTLKIRSTKLEDSAMYFCASSEAQRPTSTDTQYFGPGTRLTVL.

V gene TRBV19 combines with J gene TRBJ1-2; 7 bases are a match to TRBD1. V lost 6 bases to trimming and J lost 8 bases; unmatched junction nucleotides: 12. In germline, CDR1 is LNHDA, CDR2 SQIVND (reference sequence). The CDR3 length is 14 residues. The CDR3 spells CASSPLQGPGGYTF. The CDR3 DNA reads TGTGCCAGTAGCCCTTTACAGGGGCCTGGAGGCTACACCTTC.

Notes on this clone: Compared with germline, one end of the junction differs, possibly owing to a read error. In DNA, the CDR3 is TGTGCTAGCAGCTTAGCCATTTCTAGTCGCGAGCAGTACTTC. Translated: CASSLAISSREQYF. The genes are TRBV7-7 and TRBJ2-7, with D unresolved. Germline V gene data show CDR1 as SSHAT and CDR2 as FNYEAQ (reference sequence). The CDR3 totals 14 residues.

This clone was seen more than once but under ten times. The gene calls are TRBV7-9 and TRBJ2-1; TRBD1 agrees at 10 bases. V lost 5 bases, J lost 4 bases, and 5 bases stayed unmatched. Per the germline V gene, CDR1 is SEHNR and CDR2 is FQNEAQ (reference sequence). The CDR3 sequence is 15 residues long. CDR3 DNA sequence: TGTGCCAGCAGCATGACAGGGGGCCATTACAATGAGCAGTTCTTC. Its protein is CASSMTGGHYNEQFF.

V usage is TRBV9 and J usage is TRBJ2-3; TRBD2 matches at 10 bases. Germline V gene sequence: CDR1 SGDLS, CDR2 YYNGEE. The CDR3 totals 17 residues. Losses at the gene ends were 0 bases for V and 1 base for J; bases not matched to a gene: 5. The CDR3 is CASSVAPAGGGTDTQYF. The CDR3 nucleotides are TGTGCCAGCAGCGTAGCTCCAGCGGGGGGGGGCACAGATACGCAGTATTTT. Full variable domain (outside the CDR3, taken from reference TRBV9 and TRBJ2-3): DSGVTQTPKHLITATGQRVTLRCSPRSGDLSVYWYQQSLDQGLQFLIQYYNGEERAKGNILERFSAQQFPDLHSELNLSSLELGDSALYFCASSVAPAGGGTDTQYFGPGTRLTVL.

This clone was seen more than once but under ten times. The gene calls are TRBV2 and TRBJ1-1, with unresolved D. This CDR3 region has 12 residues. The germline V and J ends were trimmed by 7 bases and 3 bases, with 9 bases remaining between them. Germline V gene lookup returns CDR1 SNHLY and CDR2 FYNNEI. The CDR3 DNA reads TGTGCCAGCAAGTGGGCAGACACTGAAGCTTTCTTT. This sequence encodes CASKWADTEAFF.

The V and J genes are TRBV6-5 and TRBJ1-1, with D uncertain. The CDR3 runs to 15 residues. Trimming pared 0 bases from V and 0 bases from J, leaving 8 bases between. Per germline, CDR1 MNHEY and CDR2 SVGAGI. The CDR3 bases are TGTGCCAGCAGTTACTCTACGGGAATGAACACTGAAGCTTTCTTT. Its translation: CASSYSTGMNTEAFF.

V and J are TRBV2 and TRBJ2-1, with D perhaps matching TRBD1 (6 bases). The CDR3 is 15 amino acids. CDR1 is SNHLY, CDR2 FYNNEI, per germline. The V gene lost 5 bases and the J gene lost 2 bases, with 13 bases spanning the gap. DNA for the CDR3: TGTGCCAGCAGTAGAACCGGACAGACCTACAATGAGCAGTTCTTC. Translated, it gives CASSRTGQTYNEQFF.

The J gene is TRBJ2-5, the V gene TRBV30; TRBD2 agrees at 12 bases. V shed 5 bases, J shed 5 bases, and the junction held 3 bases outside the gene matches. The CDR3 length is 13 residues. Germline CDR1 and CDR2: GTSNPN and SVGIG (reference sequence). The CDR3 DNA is TGTGCCTGGGACGGACTAGCGGGGGAGACCCAGTACTTC. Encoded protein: CAWDGLAGETQYF.

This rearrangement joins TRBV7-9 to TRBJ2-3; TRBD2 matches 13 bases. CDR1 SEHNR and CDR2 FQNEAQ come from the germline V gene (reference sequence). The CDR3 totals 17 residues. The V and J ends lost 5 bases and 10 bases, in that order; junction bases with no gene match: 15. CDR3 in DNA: TGTGCCAGCAGCCTGACATCACTAGCGGGGGGGCCAGTTGCGCAGTATTTT. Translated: CASSLTSLAGGPVAQYF.

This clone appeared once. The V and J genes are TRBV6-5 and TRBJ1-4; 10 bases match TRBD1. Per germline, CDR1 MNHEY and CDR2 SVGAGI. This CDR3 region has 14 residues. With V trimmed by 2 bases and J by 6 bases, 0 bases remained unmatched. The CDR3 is CASSYGTGDEKLFF. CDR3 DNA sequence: TGTGCCAGCAGTTACGGGACAGGGGATGAAAAACTGTTTTTT.

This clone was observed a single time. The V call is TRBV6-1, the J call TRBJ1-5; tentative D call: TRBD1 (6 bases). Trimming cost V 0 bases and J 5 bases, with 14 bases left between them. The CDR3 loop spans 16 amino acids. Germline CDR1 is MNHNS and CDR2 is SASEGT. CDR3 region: CASSEAPGHRDQPQHF. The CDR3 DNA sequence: TGTGCCAGCAGTGAAGCCCCGGGACACAGGGATCAGCCCCAGCATTTT.

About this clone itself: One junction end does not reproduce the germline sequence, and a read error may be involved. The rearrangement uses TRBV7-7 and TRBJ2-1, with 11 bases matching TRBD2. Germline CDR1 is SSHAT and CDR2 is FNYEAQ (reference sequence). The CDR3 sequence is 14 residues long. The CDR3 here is CASSLAGGYNEQFF. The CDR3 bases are TGTGCTAGCAGCTTAGCGGGGGGGTACAATGAGCAGTTCTTC. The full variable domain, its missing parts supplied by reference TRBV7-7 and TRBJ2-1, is GAGVSQSPRYKVTKRGQDVTLRCDPISSHATLYWYQQALGQGPEFLTYFNYEAQPDKSGLPSDRFSAERPEGSISTLTIQRTEQRDSAMYRCASSLAGGYNEQFFGPGTRLTVL.

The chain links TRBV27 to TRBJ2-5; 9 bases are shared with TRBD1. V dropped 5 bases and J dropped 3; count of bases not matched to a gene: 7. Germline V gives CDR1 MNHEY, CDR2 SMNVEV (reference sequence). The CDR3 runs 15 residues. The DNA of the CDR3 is TGTGCCAGCAGTACTCCTCGGGACAGGGAAGAGACCCAGTACTTC. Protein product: CASSTPRDREETQYF.

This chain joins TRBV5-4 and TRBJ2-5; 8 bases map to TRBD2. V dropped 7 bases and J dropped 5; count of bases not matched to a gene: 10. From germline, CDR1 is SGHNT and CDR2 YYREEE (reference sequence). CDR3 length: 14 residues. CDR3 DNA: TGTGCCAGCCGGGCCGGGGGGGCAGGGGAGACCCAGTACTTC. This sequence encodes CASRAGGAGETQYF.

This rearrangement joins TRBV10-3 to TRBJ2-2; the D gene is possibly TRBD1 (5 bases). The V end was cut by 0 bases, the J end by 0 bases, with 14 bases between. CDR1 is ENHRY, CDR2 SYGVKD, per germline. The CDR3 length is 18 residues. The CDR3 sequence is CAISESGRENANTGELFF. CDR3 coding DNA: TGTGCCATCAGTGAGTCTGGCAGGGAAAACGCGAACACCGGGGAGCTGTTTTTT.

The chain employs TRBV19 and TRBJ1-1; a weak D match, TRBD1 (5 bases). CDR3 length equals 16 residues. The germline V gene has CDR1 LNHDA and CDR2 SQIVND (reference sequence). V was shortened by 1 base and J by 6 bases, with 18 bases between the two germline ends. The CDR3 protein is CASSIAAGPASSEAFF. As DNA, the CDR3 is TGTGCCAGTAGTATAGCGGCGGGGCCTGCCTCGTCTGAAGCTTTCTTT.

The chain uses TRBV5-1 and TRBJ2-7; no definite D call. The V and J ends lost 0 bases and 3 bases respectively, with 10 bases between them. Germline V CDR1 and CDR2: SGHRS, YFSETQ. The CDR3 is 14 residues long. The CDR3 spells CASSLELHIYEQYF. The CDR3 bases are TGCGCCAGCAGCTTGGAACTGCATATCTACGAGCAGTACTTC.

Here the CDR3 reads CAWSGQGVGEQYF. The CDR3 DNA reads as TGTGCCTGGAGTGGACAGGGGGTGGGCGAGCAGTACTTC. This sequence joins TRBV30 and TRBJ2-7, with 9 bases lining up with TRBD1. The CDR3 sequence is 13 residues long. Germline CDR1 GTSNPN, CDR2 SVGIG (reference sequence). Germline trimming cut 1 base from V and 6 bases from J; bases unmatched to any gene: 4. The full variable domain, with the rest looked up from reference TRBV30 and TRBJ2-7, is SQTIHQWPATLVQPVGSPLSLECTVEGTSNPNLYWYRQAAGRGLQLLFYSVGIGQISSEVPQNLSASRPQDRQFILSSKKLLLSDSGFYLCAWSGQGVGEQYFGPGTRLTVT.

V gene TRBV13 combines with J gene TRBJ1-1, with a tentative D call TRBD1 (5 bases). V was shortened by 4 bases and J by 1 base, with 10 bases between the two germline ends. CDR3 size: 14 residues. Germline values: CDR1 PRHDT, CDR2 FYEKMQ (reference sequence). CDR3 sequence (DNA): TGTGCCAGCAGCTCGCTCGACAGGAACACTGAAGCTTTCTTT. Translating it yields CASSSLDRNTEAFF.